This is a list of T cell receptor beta chains from one sample in a study of cytomegalovirus exposure and HLA in healthy donors. Produced via immunoSEQ multiplex PCR; TCRdb's table is partial and in-frame only. The table lists 150,000 to 200,000 clones, around 80% of them singletons. The specimen sequenced was PBMCs. The receptor set was obtained from a woman aged 45-60 years in good health and CMV-seronegative. CDR3s leave out the opening cysteine and the closing phenylalanine or tryptophan.

length	V	J	CDR3
14	TRBV18	TRBJ2-1	ASSPTILSSYNEQF
17	TRBV7-2	TRBJ2-5	ASSLVTTDRGYGQETQY
12	TRBV6-4	TRBJ2-4	ASSDNYAKNIQY
14	TRBV10-3	TRBJ2-7	AISDEGLAGGGEQY
13	TRBV7-2	TRBJ1-4	ASSRVPQEGEKLF
12	TRBV2	TRBJ2-3	ASRGTSGTDTQY
16	TRBV28	TRBJ1-1	ASSFMGTGSRMNTEAF
14	TRBV27	TRBJ1-3	ASSLTGIHSGNTIY
12	TRBV7-9	TRBJ2-7	SSSLEGGTYEQY
16	TRBV18	TRBJ2-7	ASSPARNGTGGSYEQY
10	TRBV6-6	TRBJ1-2	ASSRDIDGYT
15	TRBV7-6	NA	ASSFGTGGTFSYEQY
11	TRBV7-2	TRBJ1-5	ASSVWGGQPQH
14	TRBV30	TRBJ1-1	AWSVKAGVGNTEAF
13	TRBV6-5	TRBJ2-1	ASSPRGLANNEQF
10	TRBV21-1	TRBJ2-1	ASSRPHNEQF
12	TRBV2	TRBJ1-4	ASKRDRGGEKLF
14	TRBV4-3	TRBJ2-2	ASSPGTSGNTGELF
12	TRBV28	TRBJ2-2	ASSLVQNTGELF
14	TRBV15	TRBJ1-4	ATSSPAGTGKEKLF
9	TRBV5-8	TRBJ1-1	ASSRDIEAF
12	TRBV19	TRBJ2-7	ASAAWGTAYEQY
14	TRBV15	TRBJ2-7	ATSRDRQGNFDEQY
14	TRBV15	TRBJ1-5	ATSRDRGYSNQPQH
12	TRBV18	TRBJ1-5	ASSPDRINQPQH
12	TRBV27	TRBJ2-7	ASGLAGSSYEQY
15	TRBV2	TRBJ2-6	ASSGLTGYSGANVLT
11	TRBV21-1	TRBJ2-7	ASSTPPPYEQY
12	TRBV6-5	TRBJ2-7	ASMIPQGAYEQY
10	TRBV25-1	TRBJ2-3	ASTGGPDTQY
11	TRBV2	TRBJ2-1	ASSDLRDNEQF
11	TRBV29-1	TRBJ1-1	SVEFNMNTEAF
15	TRBV9	TRBJ2-7	ASSAATGLMDPYEQY
13	TRBV30	TRBJ1-2	AWSVVPGPNYGYT
11	TRBV5-4	TRBJ1-2	ASSLDRDYGYT
11	TRBV9	TRBJ2-3	ASSVKGGGREY
16	TRBV11-1	TRBJ2-7	ASSLKTGEPSIHYEQY
16	TRBV7-9	TRBJ1-3	ASSLAGAGGLSGNTIY
13	TRBV7-2	TRBJ1-4	ASSLVGGWPEKLF
11	TRBV6-5	TRBJ1-1	ASRRGLTSEAF
12	TRBV6-5	TRBJ2-3	ASSYSTWRDTQY
11	TRBV5-4	TRBJ2-4	ASSTRTENIQY
15	TRBV11-2	TRBJ2-7	ASSLVSRTRNPYEQY
11	TRBV7-9	TRBJ1-2	SSSLDRVGGYT
11	TRBV30	TRBJ2-1	AWSVLGPNEQF
14	TRBV11-3	TRBJ2-3	ASSLSGTTSTDTQY
11	TRBV5-1	TRBJ2-1	ASSFNQFNEQF
12	TRBV14	TRBJ2-7	ASSRRDTSYEQY
14	TRBV19	TRBJ1-5	ASSETTGRSNQPQH
11	TRBV28	TRBJ2-7	ASALQGPYEQY
13	TRBV2	TRBJ1-5	ASNGGFRSNQPQH
15	TRBV11-2	TRBJ2-1	ASSSKRGLAVTDEQF
11	TRBV11-2	TRBJ2-3	ASSQSGTDTQY